This section outlines one T cell receptor (beta chain) sequence together with its context. Germline CDR1 and CDR2: KGHDR and SFDVKD. The length of the CDR3 is 15 residues. V gave up 4 bases and J gave up 9 bases; unmatched junction bases: 11. The sample belongs to a study of blood T cell repertoires in COVID-19. About the study: Collection of acute and convalescent COVID-19 samples took place in the United States, Italy and Spain. PBMCs, B-cell-depleted T cells, or T cells provided the cDNA or gDNA that made up the material.

In the authors' workflow: Reference gene primer amplification in the assay estimated nucleated cell counts. The repertoire was sequenced with immunoSEQ multiplex PCR; TCRdb's copy has only in-frame clones and lacks some. The V and J calls and clone size come from that table; D and trimming were worked out from the DNA. In the table there are 150,000 to 250,000 clones, approximately 80% of which are singletons. The chain employs TRBV24-1 and TRBJ2-1; 7 nucleotides agree with TRBD2. Sequenced input: peripheral blood. The sequence was collected from a human donor with acute or convalescent COVID-19. The donor label of this sample is uncertain. The DNA of the CDR3 is TGTGCCACCAGTGACTCCTGGACTAGGCGGCTTGAGCAGTTCTTC. Protein sequence: CATSDSWTRRLEQFF.